The source of this T cell receptor (beta chain) is a study of post-analysis software for immune sequencing data. Study-wide points: There was significantly lower normalized Chao1 diversity in multiple sclerosis patients than in controls. TRBV segments more frequent in patients than in controls numbered several and included TRBV5-6, TRBV5-1 and TRBV20-1.

Sequencing libraries made from TCR beta cDNA carried unique molecular identifiers. TCRdb re-derived calls from the PCR reads in MiXCR, one entry per CDR3 protein. Seen here are about 770,000 distinct CDR3 sequences, 46% observed once, and the top ten hold roughly 4.9%. A note on this clonotype: What it recognizes is unknown.

There are 16 residues in the CDR3. V lost 6 bases, J lost 1 base, and 7 bases stayed unmatched. V gene TRBV12-3 or TRBV12-4 combines with J gene TRBJ1-5; 9 positions agree with TRBD1. The sample comprised blood. The receptor was derived from a girl between 5 and 17 years old with multiple sclerosis. The CDR3 sequence is CASRPGGQGSNQPQHF. CDR3 nucleotides: TGTGCCAGCAGGCCTGGGGGACAGGGCAGCAATCAGCCCCAGCATTTT.